The T cell receptor (beta chain) described here comes from a study of cytomegalovirus exposure and HLA in healthy donors. The wider study: The platform used for the 120 or so validation repertoires matched that of the approximately 710 first-cohort repertoires, a later analysis reported.

In regard to this clone: Its specificity is unknown. This specimen includes other DNA sequences encoding the same CDR3.

Some clones are missing from TCRdb's copy, which holds only in-frame ones; the method was immunoSEQ multiplex PCR. This sample yields some 180,000 clones, of which about 81% are seen a single time; around 1.2% belongs to the top ten. Study-level points and caveats: 164 TCR beta chains were listed as cytomegalovirus-associated.

From germline, CDR1 is SGHAT and CDR2 FQNNGV. Deletions cut 1 base from V and 1 base from J, with 8 bases between. This CDR3 is built from 15 residues. Sequenced: PBMCs. The rearrangement links TRBV11-2 to TRBJ2-1; D perhaps matches TRBD2 (5 bases). This clonotype originated in a woman in her twenties or thirties in good health and CMV-seronegative. The CDR3 coding sequence is TGTGCCAGCAGCTTAGCGAGCGGTTCCTACAATGAGCAGTTCTTC. Protein product: CASSLASGSYNEQFF.